This TCR beta chain is drawn from a study of CD8 T cells in Susac syndrome. Looking at the study overall: Among the sequenced Susac syndrome patients, roughly six had active disease while 8 or 9 were in remission. Patients with Susac syndrome were therapy-naive, on corticosteroids, or on intravenous immunoglobulin alone at blood draw. Study-wide findings and caveats: The greatest CD8+ clonal expansion in Susac occurred in TEMRA cells and in active patients.

When the RNA was reverse transcribed, random hexamers were used with an input of roughly 0.45 to 1 ug. In TCRdb, the immunoSEQ multiplex PCR reads were re-called with MiXCR into one record per CDR3 protein. The sample includes more than 100,000 distinct CDR3 sequences, about 94% of them seen just once. Points on this clonotype: Its antigen is unidentified.

The germline V gene has CDR1 SGHTA and CDR2 FQGTGA. CDR3 length: 17 amino acids. Trimming removed 5 bases from V and 1 base from J, with 15 bases in between. The TCR sequence derives from a human donor with Susac syndrome. The sample consisted of CD8+ T cells from PBMCs. V and J are TRBV7-3 and TRBJ2-6; D is tentatively TRBD1 or TRBD2 (5 bases each). The CDR3 nucleotides are TGTGCCAGCAGCGCCGGGACCCCAAGTTCTGGGGCCAACGTCCTGACTTTC. This codes for CASSAGTPSSGANVLTF.